The 20 T cell receptor beta chains presented below share a single source sample, sequenced in a study of blood T cell repertoires in COVID-19. The data were produced by immunoSEQ multiplex PCR, yet TCRdb's version contains in-frame clones alone and is incomplete. The sample records approximately 260,000 clones, over 80% being singletons. The specimen was peripheral blood. The receptors originated from a man in his sixties who had recovered from COVID-19.

The chain recombines TRBV5-6 with TRBJ2-7; TRBD2 agrees at 7 bases. V lost 5 bases and J lost 6; bases outside the gene matches: 11. Germline lookup yields CDR1 SGHDT and CDR2 YYEEEE. CDR3 length: 14 amino acids. CDR3 DNA sequence: TGTGCCAGCAGTCAGCCGGGAGGTTGGTCCGAGCAGTACTTC. This codes for CASSQPGGWSEQYF.

This clone was detected only once. This chain links TRBV6-2 or TRBV6-3 with TRBJ2-7, with D possibly being TRBD1 (6 bases). V lost 0 bases, J lost 11 bases, and 14 bases lay in between. Germline CDR1 and CDR2: MNHEY and SVGEGT. The CDR3 length is 13 residues. This CDR3 is CASSYSTRQGKYF. CDR3 coding DNA: TGTGCCAGCAGTTACTCGACGCGGCAGGGGAAGTACTTC.

The V gene is TRBV20-1, the J gene TRBJ2-1, with 8 bases lining up with TRBD2. CDR1 DFQATT and CDR2 SNEGSKA come from the germline V gene (reference sequence). V dropped 6 bases and J dropped 7; count of bases not matched to a gene: 2. There are 11 residues in the CDR3. CDR3 sequence reads: CSAGLANEQFF. Written as DNA, the CDR3 is TGCAGTGCAGGACTAGCAAATGAGCAGTTCTTC.

This clone was seen a few times. V is TRBV5-6 and J is TRBJ1-5; no definite D call. Germline V lookup: CDR1 SGHDT, CDR2 YYEEEE. The V end was cut by 0 bases, the J end by 6 bases, with 13 bases between. This CDR3 region has 15 residues. DNA for the CDR3: TGTGCCAGCAGCTTGGCCGGCGGTCGGGGTCAGCCCCAGCATTTT. Translated, it gives CASSLAGGRGQPQHF. The full variable domain, with the rest looked up from reference TRBV5-6 and TRBJ1-5, is DAGVTQSPTHLIKTRGQQVTLRCSPKSGHDTVSWYQQALGQGPQFIFQYYEEEERQRGNFPDRFSGHQFPNYSSELNVNALLLGDSALYLCASSLAGGRGQPQHFGDGTRLSIL.

The genes are TRBV6-5 and TRBJ1-2; tentative D call: TRBD1 (5 bases). CDR3 length: 15 residues. From germline, CDR1 is MNHEY and CDR2 SVGAGI. The V end was cut by 2 bases, the J end by 4 bases, with 14 bases between. CDR3 sequence reads: CASSYRGQTVYGYTF. The CDR3 DNA reads as TGTGCCAGCAGTTACAGGGGTCAAACTGTCTATGGCTACACCTTC.

This clone has just one count. This chain uses TRBV5-1 with TRBJ2-3; 14 bases map to TRBD2. Germline CDR1 is SGHRS and CDR2 is YFSETQ. The CDR3 spans 17 residues. J lost 3 bases, V lost 4 bases, and 7 bases had no gene match. CDR3 amino acids: CASSNGLAGGWTDTQYF. The CDR3, as DNA: TGCGCCAGCAGCAACGGACTAGCGGGGGGATGGACAGATACGCAGTATTTT.

This sequence joins TRBV5-4 and TRBJ2-7; TRBD2 aligns across 11 bases. V dropped 4 bases and J dropped 2; count of bases not matched to a gene: 2. Germline V gene lookup returns CDR1 SGHNT and CDR2 YYREEE (reference sequence). CDR3 length: 14 amino acids. The CDR3 loop reads CASSGTSGTYEQYF. As DNA, the CDR3 is TGTGCCAGCAGCGGGACTAGCGGCACCTACGAGCAGTACTTC.

This clone was counted once. The J gene is TRBJ2-7, the V gene TRBV18; D perhaps matches TRBD1 (6 bases). This CDR3 contains 15 residues. The V end was cut by 3 bases, the J end by 4 bases, with 16 bases between. Per germline, CDR1 KGHSH and CDR2 LQKENI. The CDR3: CASSPGADSAYEQYF. The CDR3 DNA is TGTGCCAGCTCACCCGGCGCGGACAGCGCATACGAGCAGTACTTC.

The chain joins TRBV3-1 (or the pseudogene TRBV3-2) to TRBJ2-5; 9 bases match TRBD2. This CDR3 is built from 18 residues. The V segment lost 0 bases and the J segment 5 bases; nucleotides outside the gene matches: 13. Germline V lookup: CDR1 LGHDT, CDR2 YNNKEL (reference sequence). The CDR3 spells CASSQEGSGRPPMETQYF. CDR3 coding DNA: TGTGCCAGCAGCCAAGAGGGGAGCGGGAGGCCCCCTATGGAGACCCAGTACTTC.

This clone showed up just a few times. This sequence joins TRBV30 and TRBJ1-5; 9 bases align to TRBD1. After removal of 3 bases from V and 5 bases from J, the junction contained 5 bases not matched to a gene. Germline V lookup: CDR1 GTSNPN, CDR2 SVGIG (reference sequence). The CDR3 consists of 14 residues. CDR3 DNA sequence: TGTGCCTGGAGAACAGGGGGCCTAGATCAGCCCCAGCATTTT. Translated, it gives CAWRTGGLDQPQHF.

CDR3 sequence reads: CAIGTSGGGDEQYF. The CDR3 nucleotides are TGTGCCATCGGGACTAGCGGGGGTGGGGACGAGCAGTACTTC. The rearrangement uses TRBV10-3 and TRBJ2-7; 14 positions agree with TRBD2. V lost 8 bases, J lost 5 bases, and 5 bases stayed unmatched. The V gene's germline CDR1 is ENHRY and CDR2 SYGVKD. The CDR3 contains 14 residues.

The chain recombines TRBV20-1 with TRBJ2-5, with unresolved D. The germline V gene has CDR1 DFQATT and CDR2 SNEGSKA (reference sequence). The V and J ends lost 3 bases and 8 bases respectively, with 10 bases between them. The CDR3 length is 11 residues. The CDR3 nucleotides are TGCAGTGCTAGGCAAGCTTTTACCCAGTACTTC. It encodes CSARQAFTQYF.

This chain connects TRBV14 to TRBJ1-6; D remains ambiguous. This CDR3 has 15 amino acids. Germline V lookup: CDR1 SGHDN, CDR2 FVKESK. Trimming stripped 3 bases from V and 6 bases from J, with 12 bases between. This chain's CDR3 is CASSQPAGSNSPLHF. CDR3 sequence (DNA): TGTGCCAGCAGCCAGCCTGCGGGAAGTAATTCACCCCTCCACTTT.

This clone was seen only once. The chain has TRBV7-8 and TRBJ2-7; 11 nucleotides agree with TRBD2. V was pared by 1 base and J by 5 bases, with 1 base of the junction left unmatched. The CDR3 spans 14 residues. Germline lookup yields CDR1 SGHVS and CDR2 FQNEAQ. The CDR3 spells CASSLVLAGDEQYF. The CDR3 coding sequence is TGTGCCAGCAGCTTAGTACTAGCGGGAGACGAGCAGTACTTC.

The chain joins TRBV19 to TRBJ1-1; 7 bases map to TRBD1. Per the germline V gene, CDR1 is LNHDA and CDR2 is SQIVND (reference sequence). This CDR3 contains 14 residues. V lost 0 bases to trimming and J lost 5 bases; unmatched junction nucleotides: 3. The CDR3 region is CASSIEQGRTEAFF. The DNA for the CDR3 is TGTGCCAGTAGTATAGAACAGGGGAGAACTGAAGCTTTCTTT. The full variable domain, with the rest looked up from reference TRBV19 and TRBJ1-1, is DGGITQSPKYLFRKEGQNVTLSCEQNLNHDAMYWYRQDPGQGLRLIYYSQIVNDFQKGDIAEGYSVSREKKESFPLTVTSAQKNPTAFYLCASSIEQGRTEAFFGQGTRLTVV.

This sequence joins TRBV18 and TRBJ1-3; a possible D gene is TRBD1 (5 bases). Trimming removed 3 bases at V and 0 bases at J, with 12 bases between. Germline V gene data show CDR1 as KGHSH and CDR2 as LQKENI. CDR3 size: 16 residues. The DNA for the CDR3 is TGTGCCAGCTCACCGGGACTCCAGAGCTCTGGAAACACCATATATTTT. Protein product: CASSPGLQSSGNTIYF.

The gene calls are TRBV19 and TRBJ2-1; 8 nucleotides agree with TRBD1. After removal of 6 bases from V and 3 bases from J, the junction contained 7 bases not matched to a gene. The CDR3 is 15 amino acids. Per germline, CDR1 LNHDA and CDR2 SQIVND (reference sequence). This chain's CDR3 is CASRRDRGYYNEQFF. The DNA of the CDR3 is TGTGCCAGTAGGCGAGACAGGGGCTACTACAATGAGCAGTTCTTC.

V is TRBV10-3 and J is TRBJ1-5; the D is unclear. The CDR3 extends over 16 amino acids. Germline assignment: CDR1 ENHRY and CDR2 SYGVKD. The ends were cut back, 2 bases at V and 2 bases at J, with 13 bases in the middle. The CDR3 DNA sequence: TGTGCCATCAGTGAGGGTCCCAGTTCCCGCAATCAGCCCCAGCATTTT. This encodes CAISEGPSSRNQPQHF.

This clone has only one observation. The CDR3: CASSPNRDRGHGGYTF. CDR3 nucleotides: TGTGCCAGCTCACCAAATAGGGACAGGGGCCATGGTGGCTACACCTTC. The rearrangement joins TRBV18 to TRBJ1-2; 10 bases match TRBD1. This CDR3 is 16 amino acids long. The germline V gene has CDR1 KGHSH and CDR2 LQKENI. Germline trimming cut 2 bases from V and 7 bases from J; bases unmatched to any gene: 10. Based on the CDR3 plus reference TRBV18 and TRBJ1-2, the full variable domain is NAGVMQNPRHLVRRRGQEARLRCSPMKGHSHVYWYRQLPEEGLKFMVYLQKENIIDESGMPKERFSAEFPKEGPSILRIQQVVRGDSAAYFCASSPNRDRGHGGYTFGSGTRLTVV.

This rearrangement joins TRBV6-5 to TRBJ2-2, with D possibly matching TRBD2 (6 bases). V gave up 8 bases and J gave up 6 bases, with 16 bases separating them. The germline V gene has CDR1 MNHEY and CDR2 SVGAGI. CDR3 size: 14 residues. DNA for the CDR3: TGTGCCAGCTCTCTCGGGAGAGGGGCCGGGGAGCTGTTTTTT. Residues: CASSLGRGAGELFF.